The 25 T cell receptor beta chains below were found in one sample sequenced in a study of cytomegalovirus exposure and HLA in healthy donors. PCR was performed using 60 Vbeta and 13 Jbeta primers. Profiled with immunoSEQ multiplex PCR; TCRdb holds only in-frame clones, not every one. Here the sample spans some 180,000 clones, around 75% being singletons. Sequencing was performed on PBMCs. These receptors all stem from a male donor in good health and CMV-seronegative.

The chain carries TRBV30 and TRBJ2-1; 15 bases map to TRBD2. Germline lookup yields CDR1 GTSNPN and CDR2 SVGIG (reference sequence). The CDR3 consists of 14 residues. After removal of 8 bases from V and 8 bases from J, the junction contained 7 bases not matched to a gene. The CDR3 here is CAGGGLAGGYEQFF. Here the CDR3 DNA reads TGTGCCGGGGGGGGACTAGCGGGGGGATATGAGCAGTTCTTC.

The CDR3 DNA is TGTGCCAGCAGCTTACCCCGGGATGGCTACACCTTC. It codes for CASSLPRDGYTF. The chain combines TRBV28 with TRBJ1-2, with D hard to call. The CDR3 length is 12 residues. Trimming stripped 6 bases from V and 6 bases from J, with 11 bases between. Germline V gives CDR1 MDHEN, CDR2 SYDVKM.

V is TRBV12-5 and J is TRBJ2-5; D is perhaps TRBD2 (5 bases). The V gene lost 5 bases and the J gene lost 3 bases, with 13 bases spanning the gap. The CDR3 covers 14 residues. CDR1 and CDR2 from the germline V gene are LGHNT and FRNRAP. In nucleotides, the CDR3 is TGTGCTAGTGGTCCGCGAGCGGCGAAAGAGACCCAGTACTTC. This codes for CASGPRAAKETQYF.

The chain is built from TRBV6-5 and TRBJ1-3, with D perhaps TRBD1 (6 bases). Trimming shortened V by 6 bases and J by 0 bases, and 12 bases separated the two germline ends. This CDR3 is built from 15 residues. Germline CDR1 is MNHEY and CDR2 is SVGAGI. The CDR3, as DNA: TGTGCCAGCAGCTTGACAGGCTACTCTGGAAACACCATATATTTT. Protein product: CASSLTGYSGNTIYF.

This rearrangement joins TRBV5-1 to TRBJ1-5; a possible D gene is TRBD1 (6 bases). The V gene lost 0 bases and the J gene lost 8 bases, with 12 bases spanning the gap. The V gene's germline CDR1 is SGHRS and CDR2 YFSETQ. The CDR3 has 14 residues. The CDR3 is CASSLAGGLEPQHF. CDR3 nucleotide sequence: TGCGCCAGCAGCTTGGCCGGGGGGCTCGAGCCCCAGCATTTT.

V and J are TRBV14 and TRBJ2-6; the D is unclear. The CDR3 sequence is 16 residues long. CDR1 and CDR2 from the germline V gene are SGHDN and FVKESK. The ends were cut back, 4 bases at V and 2 bases at J, with 12 bases in the middle. The CDR3 spells CASSRGGTAGANVLTF. As DNA, the CDR3 is TGTGCCAGCAGCCGCGGCGGCACGGCTGGGGCCAACGTCCTGACTTTC.

V usage is TRBV30 and J usage is TRBJ1-3, with no clear D. The V end lost 5 bases, the J end lost 2 bases, and 16 bases lay between the germline ends. CDR1 is GTSNPN and CDR2 is SVGIG in the germline V gene (reference sequence). The CDR3 is 15 amino acids. The CDR3 protein is CAWGYLWRPGNTIYF. As DNA, the CDR3 is TGTGCCTGGGGATACCTCTGGAGACCTGGAAACACCATATATTTT.

The chain joins TRBV7-3 to TRBJ2-1; 14 nucleotides align to TRBD2. Germline CDR1 reads SGHTA; CDR2 reads FQGTGA. J was trimmed by 9 bases and V by 1 base; bases with no gene match: 11. The CDR3 consists of 18 residues. CDR3 region: CASSLMPGTSGSSSEQFF. In DNA form, the CDR3 reads TGTGCCAGCAGCTTAATGCCGGGGACTAGCGGGAGTTCATCTGAGCAGTTCTTC.

The chain recombines TRBV25-1 with TRBJ2-7; D call uncertain. The V end was cut by 3 bases, the J end by 4 bases, with 4 bases between. This CDR3 is 11 amino acids long. From germline, CDR1 is MGHDK and CDR2 SYGVNS. CDR3 region: CASSDSYEQYF. In nucleotides, the CDR3 is TGTGCCAGCAGTGATTCTTACGAGCAGTACTTC.

This sequence joins TRBV6-1 and TRBJ1-5; 10 nucleotides align to TRBD1. This CDR3 comprises 15 residues. Per the germline V gene, CDR1 is MNHNS and CDR2 is SASEGT. V lost 6 bases, J lost 4 bases, and 6 bases stayed unmatched. In DNA, the CDR3 is TGTGCCAGCAGAACCGGGACAGGGGCGAATCAGCCCCAGCATTTT. Encoded protein: CASRTGTGANQPQHF.

This rearrangement joins TRBV11-2 to TRBJ2-3, with D maybe TRBD1 (5 bases). The CDR3 has 15 amino acids. The germline V gene encodes CDR1 SGHAT and CDR2 FQNNGV. Trimming pared 5 bases from V and 5 bases from J, leaving 17 bases between. CDR3 coding DNA: TGTGCCAGCAGCCCCAGGGTCGTCCCGGGAGATACGCAGTATTTT. As protein: CASSPRVVPGDTQYF.

A single count supports this clone. The V call is TRBV28, the J call TRBJ1-4, with D tentatively TRBD1 (6 bases). Germline V gene lookup returns CDR1 MDHEN and CDR2 SYDVKM. V dropped 2 bases and J dropped 5 bases, with 15 bases sitting between them. The CDR3 runs to 16 residues. The CDR3 here is CASSLIRGELNEKLFF. As DNA, the CDR3 is TGTGCCAGCAGTTTAATCAGGGGCGAGTTGAATGAAAAACTGTTTTTT.

The rearrangement joins TRBV10-3 to TRBJ2-7, with D maybe TRBD2 (6 bases). V was clipped by 7 bases and J by 4 bases, with 14 bases between them. The CDR3 length is 13 residues. Germline loops: CDR1 ENHRY, CDR2 SYGVKD. The CDR3 region has the DNA TGTGCCATCATTAAATTAGGAGGGTACGAGCAGTACTTC. It yields the protein CAIIKLGGYEQYF.

This chain connects TRBV6-5 to TRBJ2-3, with TRBD1 as a possible D gene (5 bases). With 2 bases removed from V and 2 bases from J, the gap between germline ends came to 8 bases. CDR1 is MNHEY, CDR2 SVGAGI, per germline. This CDR3 is 14 amino acids long. This CDR3 is CASSYGALTDTQYF. CDR3 in DNA: TGTGCCAGCAGTTACGGGGCCCTCACAGATACGCAGTATTTT.

In DNA form, the CDR3 reads TGTGCCACCAGCAGGTACGGGACTAGCGGGGGACGTAGCACAGATACGCAGTATTTT. Translation gives CATSRYGTSGGRSTDTQYF. The V call is TRBV15, the J call TRBJ2-3, with 14 positions matching TRBD2. Germline assignment: CDR1 LNHNV and CDR2 YYDKDF (reference sequence). This CDR3 comprises 19 residues. Trimming cost V 3 bases and J 0 bases; bases outside gene matches: 8.

The V gene is TRBV30, the J gene TRBJ2-3; D perhaps matches TRBD2 (5 bases). Germline V CDR1 and CDR2: GTSNPN, SVGIG (reference sequence). The CDR3 has 15 amino acids. Trimming left V 0 bases short and J 6 bases short, with 16 bases between. CDR3: CAWSVKISGLDTQYF. The CDR3 DNA reads as TGTGCCTGGAGTGTAAAGATATCAGGACTCGATACGCAGTATTTT.

The chain recombines TRBV2 with TRBJ2-5, with D hard to call. Per germline, CDR1 SNHLY and CDR2 FYNNEI. Deletions cut 7 bases from V and 2 bases from J, with 8 bases between. This CDR3 region has 12 residues. Here the CDR3 DNA reads TGTGCCAGCACCCCCGAGCAAGAGACCCAGTACTTC. It encodes CASTPEQETQYF.

This clone was seen a handful of times. The rearrangement joins TRBV7-2 to TRBJ1-4; D unclear. Germline V gives CDR1 SGHTA, CDR2 FQGNSA. With 1 base removed from V and 12 bases from J, the gap between germline ends came to 18 bases. The CDR3 is 15 residues long. The DNA for the CDR3 is TGTGCCAGCAGCTTAGGTCGGCGTCGGGAGTTGGAACTGTTTTTT. It encodes CASSLGRRRELELFF.

The V and J genes are TRBV4-1 and TRBJ1-1; D is ambiguous. Trimming shortened V by 0 bases and J by 3 bases, and 5 bases separated the two germline ends. This CDR3 spans 13 amino acids. In germline, CDR1 is MGHRA, CDR2 YSYEKL. The CDR3 loop is CASSQELYTEAFF. As DNA, the CDR3 is TGCGCCAGCAGCCAAGAGTTATACACTGAAGCTTTCTTT.

The J gene is TRBJ1-4, the V gene TRBV6-1; a possible D gene is TRBD1 (6 bases). Germline loops: CDR1 MNHNS, CDR2 SASEGT. Deletions cut 6 bases from V and 5 bases from J, with 13 bases between. The CDR3 has 14 residues. The CDR3 region has the DNA TGTGCCAGCAGAGTGCACAGGGTCAATGAAAAACTGTTTTTT. Translating it yields CASRVHRVNEKLFF.

This chain joins TRBV19 and TRBJ1-3, with no clear D. Germline CDR1 and CDR2: LNHDA and SQIVND (reference sequence). V shed 2 bases and J shed 0 bases, with 20 bases lying between them. The CDR3 has 19 amino acids. The CDR3 sequence: CASSILEGRRPISGNTIYF. The DNA for the CDR3 is TGTGCCAGTAGTATATTGGAGGGTCGGCGTCCGATCTCTGGAAACACCATATATTTT.

The genes are TRBV30 and TRBJ1-2; TRBD1 aligns across 8 bases. This CDR3 comprises 15 residues. V lost 3 bases, J lost 4 bases, and 10 bases stayed unmatched. Per germline, CDR1 GTSNPN and CDR2 SVGIG (reference sequence). This CDR3 is CAWSLTGTGTYGYTF. Written as DNA, the CDR3 is TGTGCCTGGAGCCTAACGGGGACAGGAACCTATGGCTACACCTTC.

The J gene is TRBJ2-4, the V gene TRBV7-9; tentatively, D is TRBD1 (5 bases). The length of the CDR3 is 16 residues. The germline CDR1 and CDR2 sequences are SEHNR and FQNEAQ (reference sequence). The V end was cut by 4 bases, the J end by 0 bases, with 13 bases between. This chain's CDR3 is CASSSLQGLAKNIQYF. The DNA of the CDR3 is TGTGCCAGCAGCTCCCTCCAGGGTCTAGCCAAAAACATTCAGTACTTC.

This chain's CDR3 is CASTTTSGGANTGELFF. CDR3 DNA: TGTGCCAGCACCACGACTAGCGGGGGAGCGAACACCGGGGAGCTGTTTTTT. The chain recombines TRBV27 with TRBJ2-2; 12 bases line up with TRBD2. This CDR3 has 17 residues. V shed 7 bases, J shed 0 bases, and the junction held 6 bases outside the gene matches. In germline, CDR1 is MNHEY, CDR2 SMNVEV (reference sequence).

The chain uses TRBV28 and TRBJ2-1; TRBD2 matches at 12 bases. CDR1 and CDR2 (germline): MDHEN, SYDVKM. This CDR3 is built from 15 residues. Unmatched junction bases numbered 4, after V lost 3 bases and J lost 7 bases. CDR3 residues: CASSLETSGRNEQFF. Written as DNA, the CDR3 is TGTGCCAGCAGTTTGGAGACTAGCGGGAGAAATGAGCAGTTCTTC. The full variable domain, completed using reference TRBV28 and TRBJ2-1, is DVKVTQSSRYLVKRTGEKVFLECVQDMDHENMFWYRQDPGLGLRLIYFSYDVKMKEKGDIPEGYSVSREKKERFSLILESASTNQTSMYLCASSLETSGRNEQFFGPGTRLTVL.